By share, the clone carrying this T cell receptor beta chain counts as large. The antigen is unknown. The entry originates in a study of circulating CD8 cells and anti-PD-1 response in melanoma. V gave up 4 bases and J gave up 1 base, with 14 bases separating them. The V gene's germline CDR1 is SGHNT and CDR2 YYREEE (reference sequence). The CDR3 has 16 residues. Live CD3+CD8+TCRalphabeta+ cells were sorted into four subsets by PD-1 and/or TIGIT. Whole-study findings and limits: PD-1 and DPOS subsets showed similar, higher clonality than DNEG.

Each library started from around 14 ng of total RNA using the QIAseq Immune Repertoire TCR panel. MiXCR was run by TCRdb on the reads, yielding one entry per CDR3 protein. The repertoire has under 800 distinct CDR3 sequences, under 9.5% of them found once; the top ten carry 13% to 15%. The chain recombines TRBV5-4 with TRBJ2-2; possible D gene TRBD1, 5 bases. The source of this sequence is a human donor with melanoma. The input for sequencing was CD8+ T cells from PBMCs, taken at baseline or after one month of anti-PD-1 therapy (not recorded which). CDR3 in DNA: TGTGCCAGCAGCCCCCTGGGGCGGCTGAACACCGGGGAGCTGTTTTTT. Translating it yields CASSPLGRLNTGELFF.